This T cell receptor beta chain derives from a study of CD8+ T cells in alopecia areata listed by TCRdb under 2018. Notes on the research overall: The treated patients took part in an open-label pilot trial in which moderate-to-severe alopecia areata was treated with oral tofacitinib at 5 to 10 mg twice daily. Tofacitinib was administered for 6 to 18 months, and 6 months of follow-up off drug were then conducted to assess delayed response and recurrence. The SALT score, which quantifies the percentage of affected scalp surface area, was used to measure disease severity in treated patients. High-throughput TCRbeta sequencing was used to examine T cell clonal expansion in alopecia areata in both the C3H/HeJ mouse model and human patients. Human TCRbeta sequencing covered scalp tissue and sorted CD4+ and CD8+ peripheral blood T cells from patchy and totalis/universalis alopecia areata patients and healthy controls. Patients on tofacitinib were biopsied at baseline and after 4 and 24 weeks of treatment, and several of the patients also had a later scalp biopsy. Scalp clonality was compared among normal scalp (n=4), patchy alopecia areata scalp (n=8), and alopecia totalis/universalis scalp (n=8). The RNA source kit depended on sample type: the PAXgene miRNA kit for fixed scalp, the miRNeasy kit for PBMCs, and the RNeasy kit for mouse skin. immunoSEQ multiplex PCR using 35 Vbeta forward primers and 13 Jbeta reverse primers was used to amplify TCRbeta CDR3 regions.

Via the germline V gene, CDR1 is MGHDK and CDR2 SYGVNS. Cut back by 4 bases and 8 bases, the V and J ends lie 14 bases apart. Counted from cysteine to phenylalanine, this CDR3 has 13 amino acids. Left in the record is the CDR3 DNA by itself, 39 bases read in frame from the first base. About this clone itself: The clone's antigen remains unknown. No clone much larger than this one lies a single base away; base qualities are absent.

The library was obtained by the immunoSEQ multiplex PCR assay. For TCR sequencing, RNA was extracted from every sample and reverse transcribed into cDNA to serve as template. SuperScript III was used to make first-strand cDNA, primed with a 2:1 mix of oligo-dT and random hexamers. Amplification bias was assessed with a synthetic immune receptor repertoire, and residual bias was removed computationally. The study's processing was this. Raw reads were preprocessed to remove errors, and CDR3 was defined according to IMGT conventions as the region from the conserved cysteine to phenylalanine. Clonality was calculated as 1 minus Shannon entropy normalized by log2 of the number of productive unique TCRs. Whether scalp clones were CD4 or CD8 was inferred by matching scalp TCRbeta sequences against CD4 and CD8 repertoires sorted from blood. TCRdb's version of the immuneACCESS table is confined to in-frame rearrangements and falls short of the full clone set. An unresolved V gene accounts for under half of the shortfall where checked; the remainder is of unknown origin. The V and J calls and clone size were taken over from that table, and D and trimming were inferred from the DNA. Here the sample has 150,000 to 200,000 clones; about 71% occur a single time. The ten largest clones represent approximately 0.9% of the sample.

The research as a whole found: Unlike mouse skin, where gammadelta T cells dominate, normal human skin contains resident alphabeta T cells that get sequenced too, which complicates analysis of the scalp TCR repertoire. Higher clonality and more expanded CD8+ clones were observed in lesional scalp than in normal scalp, particularly in alopecia totalis/universalis, a finding suggestive of antigenic drive. Tofacitinib significantly decreased scalp clonality and the number of expanded CD8+ clones among the top 100 scalp clones. Because the treated cohort was small and had just a single nonresponder, larger studies are needed to establish links between baseline CD8+ expansion and response. Many expanded lesional clones persisted in scalp and blood during tofacitinib treatment, which may partly explain relapse after stopping treatment. Shared TCR sequences between patients were less evident than in mice, which may be partly attributable to HLA diversity in the patient population.

In the paper's terms, the time point label means: more than 3 weeks on oral tofacitinib. What the treatment or condition label conveys for this sample: oral pan-JAK inhibitor, 5-10 mg twice daily. Lesional scalp punch biopsies and peripheral blood were collected from alopecia areata patients. After PBMCs were isolated by density centrifugation and stained for CD3, CD4 and CD8, a FACSAria was used to sort CD4+ and CD8+ T cells. This clonotype originated in a human donor with alopecia areata. Material: CD4+ T cells sorted from blood, obtained at week 4, from a patient treated with tofacitinib. The V and J segments used are TRBV25-1 and TRBJ1-2, with no confidently assigned D gene. Here the CDR3 is given as CASSVLFGRGYTF. The nucleotides read TGTGCCAGCAGTGTTCTGTTCGGCCGCGGCTACACCTTC.